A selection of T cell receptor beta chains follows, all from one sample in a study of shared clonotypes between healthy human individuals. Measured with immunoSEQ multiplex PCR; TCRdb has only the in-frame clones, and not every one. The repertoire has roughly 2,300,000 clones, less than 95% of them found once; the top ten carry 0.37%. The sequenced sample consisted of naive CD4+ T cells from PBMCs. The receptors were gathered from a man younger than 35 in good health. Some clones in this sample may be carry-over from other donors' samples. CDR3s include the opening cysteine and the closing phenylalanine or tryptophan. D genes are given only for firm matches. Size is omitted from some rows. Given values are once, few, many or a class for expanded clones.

cdr3_aa: CSGKRGLAGDTQYF
cdr3_nt: TGCAGCGGTAAAAGGGGACTAGCGGGAGATACGCAGTATTTT
v_call: TRBV29-1
j_call: TRBJ2-3
clone_size: .
d_call: TRBD2

cdr3_aa: CASSLTQTSGRAETQYF
cdr3_nt: TGTGCCAGCAGCTTAACCCAGACTAGCGGGAGGGCAGAGACCCAGTACTTC
v_call: TRBV7-2
j_call: TRBJ2-5
clone_size: .
d_call: TRBD2

cdr3_aa: CASSLEGTYNEQFF
cdr3_nt: TGCGCCAGCAGCTTGGAAGGGACCTACAATGAGCAGTTCTTC
v_call: TRBV5-1
j_call: TRBJ2-1
clone_size: .
d_call: .

cdr3_aa: CASSLNGPTNTGELFF
cdr3_nt: TGTGCCAGCAGCTTAAACGGCCCTACGAACACCGGGGAGCTGTTTTTT
v_call: TRBV7-3
j_call: TRBJ2-2
clone_size: once
d_call: .

cdr3_aa: CARNAGGSSYEQYF
cdr3_nt: TGTGCCAGAAATGCGGGAGGCAGCTCCTACGAGCAGTACTTC
v_call: TRBV5-3
j_call: TRBJ2-7
clone_size: .
d_call: TRBD2

cdr3_aa: CASSFTPGKGRRNSPLHF
cdr3_nt: TGTGCCAGCAGCTTTACTCCGGGAAAGGGCAGGCGGAATTCACCCCTCCACTTT
v_call: TRBV7-9
j_call: TRBJ1-6
clone_size: .
d_call: .

cdr3_aa: CASSSQANTEAFF
cdr3_nt: TGTGCCAGCAGTTCCCAGGCGAACACTGAAGCTTTCTTT
v_call: TRBV6-5
j_call: TRBJ1-1
clone_size: few
d_call: .

cdr3_aa: CASYHRANTEAFF
cdr3_nt: TGTGCCAGTTACCACAGGGCGAACACTGAAGCTTTCTTT
v_call: TRBV6-4
j_call: TRBJ1-1
clone_size: .
d_call: .

cdr3_aa: CASSQGLADSYEQYF
cdr3_nt: TGTGCCAGCAGCCAAGGACTAGCGGACTCCTACGAGCAGTACTTC
v_call: TRBV4-2
j_call: TRBJ2-7
clone_size: .
d_call: TRBD2

cdr3_aa: CASSFASGNTIYF
cdr3_nt: TGTGCCAGCAGCTTTGCCTCTGGAAACACCATATATTTT
v_call: TRBV7-2
j_call: TRBJ1-3
clone_size: .
d_call: .

cdr3_aa: CASAGDRGIFQPQHF
cdr3_nt: TGTGCCAGCGCTGGGGACAGGGGAATATTTCAGCCCCAGCATTTT
v_call: TRBV28
j_call: TRBJ1-5
clone_size: .
d_call: TRBD1

cdr3_aa: CASSLVVLAGETQYF
cdr3_nt: TGCGCCAGCAGCTTGGTGGTTCTAGCGGGAGAGACCCAGTACTTC
v_call: TRBV5-1
j_call: TRBJ2-5
clone_size: .
d_call: TRBD2

cdr3_aa: CASSLQGGPGANVLTF
cdr3_nt: TGTGCCAGCTCACTCCAAGGGGGTCCTGGGGCCAACGTCCTGACTTTC
v_call: TRBV18
j_call: TRBJ2-6
clone_size: .
d_call: .

cdr3_aa: CASTRRGVETQYF
cdr3_nt: TGTGCCAGCACCAGACGGGGTGTAGAGACCCAGTACTTC
v_call: TRBV5-6
j_call: TRBJ2-5
clone_size: .
d_call: .

cdr3_aa: CASSGQGDGETQYF
cdr3_nt: TGCGCCAGCAGCGGGCAGGGGGATGGAGAGACCCAGTACTTC
v_call: TRBV5-1
j_call: TRBJ2-5
clone_size: .
d_call: TRBD1

cdr3_aa: CASSRGEIGELFF
cdr3_nt: TGCGCCAGCAGCCGAGGGGAGATAGGGGAGCTGTTTTTT
v_call: TRBV5-1
j_call: TRBJ2-2
clone_size: once
d_call: .

cdr3_aa: CAWTQGPETQYF
cdr3_nt: TGTGCCTGGACACAGGGTCCGGAGACCCAGTACTTC
v_call: TRBV30
j_call: TRBJ2-5
clone_size: .
d_call: .

cdr3_aa: CAIRDREGGGNEQFF
cdr3_nt: TGTGCCATCAGGGACCGAGAGGGCGGCGGGAATGAGCAGTTCTTC
v_call: TRBV10-3
j_call: TRBJ2-1
clone_size: .
d_call: .

cdr3_aa: CASSYWSGDTEAFF
cdr3_nt: TGTGCCAGCAGTTACTGGTCAGGGGACACTGAAGCTTTCTTT
v_call: TRBV6-5
j_call: TRBJ1-1
clone_size: .
d_call: .

cdr3_aa: CASSPGQGRYGYTF
cdr3_nt: TGTGCCAGTAGCCCGGGACAGGGGCGTTATGGCTACACCTTC
v_call: TRBV19
j_call: TRBJ1-2
clone_size: .
d_call: TRBD1

cdr3_aa: CASSLFFTNTEAFF
cdr3_nt: TGTGCCAGCAGCTTATTTTTTACGAACACTGAAGCTTTCTTT
v_call: TRBV7-2
j_call: TRBJ1-1
clone_size: .
d_call: .

cdr3_aa: CASSLMSRPLKGYTF
cdr3_nt: TGTGCCAGCAGTTTAATGTCCAGGCCCCTCAAAGGCTACACCTTC
v_call: TRBV27
j_call: TRBJ1-2
clone_size: .
d_call: .

cdr3_aa: CASSLRDYTGARNQPQHF
cdr3_nt: TGTGCCAGCAGTTTGAGGGATTACACAGGGGCTCGCAATCAGCCCCAGCATTTT
v_call: TRBV28
j_call: TRBJ1-5
clone_size: .
d_call: TRBD1

cdr3_aa: CASSFGTGQTQYF
cdr3_nt: TGTGCCAGCAGTTTCGGGACAGGTCAGACCCAGTACTTC
v_call: TRBV6-5
j_call: TRBJ2-5
clone_size: .
d_call: TRBD1

cdr3_aa: CASSLWGANEKLFF
cdr3_nt: TGCGCCAGCAGCTTGTGGGGTGCTAATGAAAAACTGTTTTTT
v_call: TRBV5-1
j_call: TRBJ1-4
clone_size: .
d_call: .

cdr3_aa: CASSVAVAGGVYNEQFF
cdr3_nt: TGTGCCAGCAGCGTAGCGGTAGCGGGAGGTGTCTACAATGAGCAGTTCTTC
v_call: TRBV9
j_call: TRBJ2-1
clone_size: few
d_call: TRBD2

cdr3_aa: CASSLALGGTEAFF
cdr3_nt: TGCGCCAGCAGCTTGGCTCTGGGTGGCACTGAAGCTTTCTTT
v_call: TRBV5-1
j_call: TRBJ1-1
clone_size: .
d_call: .

cdr3_aa: CASSVTGVPYEQYF
cdr3_nt: TGTGCCAGCAGCGTGACAGGGGTGCCCTACGAGCAGTACTTC
v_call: TRBV9
j_call: TRBJ2-7
clone_size: .
d_call: TRBD1

cdr3_aa: CASEGGGRNNEQFF
cdr3_nt: TGTGCCAGCGAGGGGGGCGGGAGAAACAATGAGCAGTTCTTC
v_call: TRBV2
j_call: TRBJ2-1
clone_size: .
d_call: .

cdr3_aa: CASSRAGAFSNQPQHF
cdr3_nt: TGTGCCAGCAGCCGTGCAGGGGCCTTTAGCAATCAGCCCCAGCATTTT
v_call: TRBV28
j_call: TRBJ1-5
clone_size: .
d_call: .

cdr3_aa: CASSPQGGANTEAFF
cdr3_nt: TGTGCCAGCAGTCCCCAAGGGGGGGCGAACACTGAAGCTTTCTTT
v_call: TRBV2
j_call: TRBJ1-1
clone_size: once
d_call: .

cdr3_aa: CASSLLGGTGNTIYF
cdr3_nt: TGTGCCAGCAGCTTATTAGGGGGTACGGGAAACACCATATATTTT
v_call: TRBV11-2
j_call: TRBJ1-3
clone_size: .
d_call: .

cdr3_aa: CASSQETSGHTLDF
cdr3_nt: TGTGCCAGCAGCCAAGAAACTAGCGGACACACCTTGGATTTT
v_call: TRBV14
j_call: TRBJ2-3
clone_size: .
d_call: TRBD2

cdr3_aa: CASSTTYRVMNTEAFF
cdr3_nt: TGTGCCAGCAGTACCACCTACAGGGTGATGAACACTGAAGCTTTCTTT
v_call: TRBV28
j_call: TRBJ1-1
clone_size: few
d_call: .

cdr3_aa: CASGLVLGRGLAVGEQFF
cdr3_nt: TGTGCTAGTGGTTTGGTACTAGGTCGGGGACTAGCGGTGGGTGAGCAGTTCTTC
v_call: TRBV12-5
j_call: TRBJ2-1
clone_size: once
d_call: TRBD2

cdr3_aa: CASSDPWDRYGYTF
cdr3_nt: TGTGCCAGCAGTGACCCCTGGGATCGTTATGGCTACACCTTC
v_call: TRBV25-1
j_call: TRBJ1-2
clone_size: .
d_call: .

cdr3_aa: CASSPDSVASTGELFF
cdr3_nt: TGTGCCAGCTCACCAGACTCGGTGGCGAGCACCGGGGAGCTGTTTTTT
v_call: TRBV18
j_call: TRBJ2-2
clone_size: .
d_call: .

cdr3_aa: CASSPRRGQETQYF
cdr3_nt: TGTGCCAGCAGCCCCCGCAGGGGTCAAGAGACCCAGTACTTC
v_call: TRBV11-2
j_call: TRBJ2-5
clone_size: .
d_call: .

cdr3_aa: CASSLREGHADTQYF
cdr3_nt: TGCGCCAGCAGTTTGAGGGAGGGCCACGCAGATACGCAGTATTTT
v_call: TRBV5-1
j_call: TRBJ2-3
clone_size: .
d_call: TRBD2

cdr3_aa: CASSLGRGYEQYF
cdr3_nt: TGTGCCAGCAGCTTAGGTAGGGGCTACGAGCAGTACTTC
v_call: TRBV11-2
j_call: TRBJ2-7
clone_size: .
d_call: .

cdr3_aa: CASSLLAGDPHEQYF
cdr3_nt: TGTGCCAGCAGCTTACTGGCGGGAGACCCCCACGAGCAGTACTTC
v_call: TRBV7-9
j_call: TRBJ2-7
clone_size: few
d_call: TRBD2

cdr3_aa: CAASGEGAETQYF
cdr3_nt: TGTGCCGCCAGCGGTGAGGGAGCAGAGACCCAGTACTTC
v_call: TRBV6-5
j_call: TRBJ2-5
clone_size: .
d_call: .

cdr3_aa: CASSVGFLPYKETQYF
cdr3_nt: TGTGCCAGCAGCGTAGGGTTCCTCCCTTACAAAGAGACCCAGTACTTC
v_call: TRBV9
j_call: TRBJ2-5
clone_size: .
d_call: .

cdr3_aa: CASSPTGNYGYTF
cdr3_nt: TGTGCCAGCAGCCCGACAGGGAACTATGGCTACACCTTC
v_call: TRBV5-4
j_call: TRBJ1-2
clone_size: .
d_call: TRBD1

cdr3_aa: CASSASLQGGMDTQYF
cdr3_nt: TGTGCCAGCAGCGCCTCCCTACAGGGGGGCATGGATACGCAGTATTTT
v_call: TRBV9
j_call: TRBJ2-3
clone_size: .
d_call: TRBD1

cdr3_aa: CASSYSSGPALNTIYF
cdr3_nt: TGTGCCAGCAGTTACTCGTCGGGCCCCGCTCTTAACACCATATATTTT
v_call: TRBV6-5
j_call: TRBJ1-3
clone_size: .
d_call: .

cdr3_aa: CASSLLANTEAFF
cdr3_nt: TGTGCCAGCAGCTTATTGGCGAACACTGAAGCTTTCTTT
v_call: TRBV7-3
j_call: TRBJ1-1
clone_size: .
d_call: .

cdr3_aa: CASSLGGRWGEQFF
cdr3_nt: TGTGCCAGCAGCCTCGGCGGGAGGTGGGGTGAGCAGTTCTTC
v_call: TRBV2
j_call: TRBJ2-1
clone_size: .
d_call: TRBD2

cdr3_aa: CASSIQDRENEQFF
cdr3_nt: TGTGCCAGCAGCATTCAGGACAGGGAAAATGAGCAGTTCTTC
v_call: TRBV9
j_call: TRBJ2-1
clone_size: once
d_call: TRBD1

cdr3_aa: CASSPPKVRVTQYF
cdr3_nt: TGTGCCAGCAGTCCCCCCAAGGTTAGGGTGACCCAGTACTTC
v_call: TRBV28
j_call: TRBJ2-5
clone_size: .
d_call: .